Below are 4 T cell receptor beta chains sequenced from a single sample in a study of T cell repertoires in cytomegalovirus infection. TCRdb reanalysed the reads using MiXCR and keeps one entry per CDR3 protein. The data show around 290,000 distinct CDR3 sequences, more than 20% seen once. Material: PBMCs. These receptors came from a human donor in good health (CMV status not recorded). Some clones in this sample may be carry-over from other donors' samples.

This clonotype was seen many times. This chain joins TRBV6-4 and TRBJ2-5, with TRBD2 as a possible D gene (6 bases). The CDR3 has 16 amino acids. Between the trimmed V and J ends, which lost 1 base and 0 bases, there was a span of 12 bases. From germline, CDR1 is MRHNA and CDR2 SNTAGT. The chain's CDR3 is CASSDFWRGYQETQYF. CDR3 DNA: TGTGCCAGCAGTGACTTCTGGCGGGGATACCAAGAGACCCAGTACTTC.

This rearrangement joins TRBV18 to TRBJ2-7, with a tentative D call TRBD2 (6 bases). The CDR3 is made up of 14 amino acids. The germline V gene has CDR1 KGHSH and CDR2 LQKENI. V gave up 3 bases and J gave up 5 bases, with 14 bases separating them. For the CDR3, the DNA is TGTGCCAGCTCACCGTCCGGGGGTGAGCACGAGCAGTACTTC. Translation gives CASSPSGGEHEQYF.

In its sample, this clonotype was seen many times. The chain links TRBV5-1 to TRBJ2-3; 11 nucleotides line up with TRBD2. In germline, CDR1 is SGHRS, CDR2 YFSETQ. The CDR3 extends over 16 amino acids. The V segment lost 4 bases and the J segment 5 bases; nucleotides outside the gene matches: 9. For the CDR3, the DNA is TGCGCCAGCAGCCCCCTTAGCGGGGGGGCAGAAGATACGCAGTATTTT. This encodes CASSPLSGGAEDTQYF.

This clonotype came up many times. The V gene is TRBV7-2, the J gene TRBJ2-5, with D unresolved. The germline V and J ends were trimmed by 4 bases and 4 bases, with 13 bases remaining between them. Germline-derived CDR1 and CDR2 are SGHTA and FQGNSA. The CDR3 contains 14 residues. CDR3 nucleotide sequence: TGTGCCAGCAGCTCTAAGCACGGGCGAGAGACCCAGTACTTC. It specifies CASSSKHGRETQYF.